The rows below give T cell receptor beta chains drawn from one sample of a study of identical twins. TCRdb processed the 5' RACE reads anew with MiXCR; each CDR3 protein has one entry. The sample has 1.5 million to 2 million distinct CDR3 sequences; about 30% are singletons. Sequencing was performed on cord blood. The receptors stem from a newborn girl in good health. CDR3s include the opening cysteine and the closing phenylalanine or tryptophan.

v_gene: TRBV5-1; j_gene: TRBJ1-1; CDR3aa: CASSLGPWTERNTEAFF
v_gene: TRBV11-2; j_gene: TRBJ2-7; CDR3aa: CASSALAGIAYEQYF
v_gene: TRBV27; j_gene: TRBJ2-3; CDR3aa: CVSKRRASTDTQYF
v_gene: TRBV4-1; j_gene: TRBJ1-4; CDR3aa: CASSQVWGPNEKLFF
v_gene: TRBV20-1; j_gene: TRBJ2-1; CDR3aa: CSAQDRGYEQFF
v_gene: TRBV20-1; j_gene: TRBJ2-3; CDR3aa: CSAWDRSTDTQYF
v_gene: TRBV25-1; j_gene: TRBJ1-5; CDR3aa: CASSELGEQPQHF
v_gene: TRBV5-4; j_gene: TRBJ2-5; CDR3aa: CASSPLAGAANEQYF
v_gene: TRBV29-1; j_gene: TRBJ2-3; CDR3aa: CSVEDRRPTDTQYF
v_gene: TRBV5-1; j_gene: TRBJ2-3; CDR3aa: CASSWWDGTDTQYF
v_gene: TRBV20-1; j_gene: TRBJ2-3; CDR3aa: CSARADLADTQYF
v_gene: TRBV6-5; j_gene: TRBJ1-2; CDR3aa: CASSWGPNYGYTF
v_gene: TRBV6-5; j_gene: TRBJ2-1; CDR3aa: CASSYNGAELGNEQFF
v_gene: TRBV4-2; j_gene: TRBJ1-2; CDR3aa: CASTQTGTTGRGYTF
v_gene: TRBV7-2; j_gene: TRBJ1-1; CDR3aa: CASSIGTVNEAFF
v_gene: TRBV10-3; j_gene: TRBJ2-3; CDR3aa: CAIRYLPGGPADTQYF
v_gene: TRBV18; j_gene: NA; CDR3aa: CASSPPQRGGSYEQYF
v_gene: TRBV3-1; j_gene: TRBJ1-1; CDR3aa: CASSQEVRDHTEAFF
v_gene: TRBV20-1; j_gene: TRBJ2-7; CDR3aa: CSASGGLLPYEQYF
v_gene: TRBV10-3; j_gene: TRBJ1-5; CDR3aa: CAISEVGGNQPQHF
v_gene: TRBV5-1; j_gene: TRBJ2-7; CDR3aa: CASSVVATAYEQYF
v_gene: TRBV14; j_gene: TRBJ2-1; CDR3aa: CASSQDWSGSAYNEQFF
v_gene: TRBV6-6; j_gene: TRBJ2-5; CDR3aa: CASSNLAVQETQYF
v_gene: TRBV2; j_gene: TRBJ2-7; CDR3aa: CASSEWDLAEQYF
v_gene: TRBV6-5; j_gene: TRBJ2-7; CDR3aa: CASRSRGGSYEQYF
v_gene: TRBV20-1; j_gene: TRBJ2-7; CDR3aa: CSALRTSGSLPYEQYF
v_gene: TRBV11-2; j_gene: TRBJ2-7; CDR3aa: CASSLDYSNAYEQYF
v_gene: TRBV28; j_gene: TRBJ2-5; CDR3aa: CASSLRGGAIQETHYF
v_gene: TRBV4-2; j_gene: TRBJ2-1; CDR3aa: CASSRRSDEQFF
v_gene: TRBV7-9; j_gene: TRBJ2-1; CDR3aa: CASSLAVPKNEQFF
v_gene: TRBV11-2; j_gene: TRBJ1-4; CDR3aa: CASSQVWNEKLFF
v_gene: TRBV11-2; j_gene: TRBJ1-2; CDR3aa: CASSEEAADYGYTF
v_gene: TRBV5-1; j_gene: TRBJ1-2; CDR3aa: CASSSPGLPNYGYTF
v_gene: TRBV5-1; j_gene: TRBJ2-1; CDR3aa: CASSGGQSPYNEQFF
v_gene: TRBV24-1; j_gene: TRBJ2-3; CDR3aa: CATSDRGFGRGTDTQYF
v_gene: TRBV24-1; j_gene: TRBJ2-2; CDR3aa: CATSKGTGELFF
v_gene: TRBV20-1; j_gene: NA; CDR3aa: CSARDRDGRGNYEQYF
v_gene: TRBV6-5; j_gene: TRBJ2-7; CDR3aa: CASSCSGDFYEQYF
v_gene: TRBV6-2/TRBV6-3; j_gene: TRBJ2-1; CDR3aa: CASSSPSGTYNEQFF
v_gene: TRBV20-1; j_gene: TRBJ1-5; CDR3aa: CSARGLGQGYNQPQHF
v_gene: TRBV4-1; j_gene: TRBJ1-2; CDR3aa: CASSQVRTGNYGYTF
v_gene: TRBV29-1; j_gene: TRBJ2-7; CDR3aa: CSGSRGARDEQYF
v_gene: TRBV2; j_gene: TRBJ1-5; CDR3aa: CASSGGQWGQPQHF
v_gene: TRBV4-1; j_gene: TRBJ2-3; CDR3aa: CASSQVSLTDTQYF
v_gene: TRBV6-1; j_gene: TRBJ1-4; CDR3aa: CASRPATRTNEKLFF
v_gene: TRBV5-6; j_gene: TRBJ2-7; CDR3aa: CASSRLRGLSYEQYF
v_gene: TRBV4-1; j_gene: TRBJ2-4; CDR3aa: CASSWKRENPKNIQYF
v_gene: TRBV27; j_gene: TRBJ2-7; CDR3aa: CASSLSSRRGRSYEQYF